The clone carrying this T cell receptor beta chain was detected many times. The data were obtained in a study of blood T cells in healthy people across ages. V trimming: 1 base; J trimming: 1 base; junction bases outside the gene matches: 6. In germline, CDR1 is SGHRS, CDR2 YFSETQ. The CDR3 length is 16 residues. The individuals who served as donors were healthy Caucasians living in Russia, aged about 6 to 100. Together with a sample-barcoded 5' primer, a J-beta primer mix was included in a second PCR lasting about 6 to 11 cycles. TCRdb re-called the 5' RACE reads through MiXCR, storing one row per CDR3 protein. The repertoire holds 600,000 or so distinct CDR3 sequences, with about 30% as singletons.

Sample: blood. The chain uses TRBV5-1 and TRBJ2-3; TRBD2 aligns across 7 bases. This receptor was identified in a woman of 80 years or more in good health. CDR3 amino acids: CASSLSSGGRTDTQYF. In DNA, the CDR3 is TGCGCCAGCAGCTTGAGCTCGGGGGGACGCACAGATACGCAGTATTTT.